The T cell receptor (beta chain) described here comes from a study of a mutant IDH1 vaccine in newly diagnosed glioma. In the study overall: A 62.5% male, about 38% female split and a mean age of about 43 years characterized treated patients. It was radiotherapy, temozolomide, or both that patients received previously, with most receiving both.

TCRdb keeps only in-frame clones here, not all; method: immunoSEQ multiplex PCR. The repertoire holds some 51,000 clones, more than 60% seen once, with about 1.7% in the top ten. Time point of the sample: baseline, week 1 (first vaccination visit). Documented treatment: pre-vaccination baseline after standard-of-care therapy. Every donor had a new WHO grade 3 or 4 astrocytoma that was IDH1-mutant, with loss of nuclear ATRX. The input for sequencing was PBMCs, taken from a glioma patient treated with radiotherapy, temozolomide or both. The clonotype comes from a woman between 40 and 55 years old with glioma.

The DNA for the CDR3 is TGCGCCAGCAGCTTGGGACAGGGAGGCGGCTACACCTTC. Translation: CASSLGQGGGYTF. The chain has TRBV5-1 and TRBJ1-2; TRBD1 aligns across 7 bases. The V and J ends lost 0 bases and 8 bases, in that order; junction bases with no gene match: 4. CDR3 size: 13 residues. Looked up from germline, CDR1 is SGHRS and CDR2 is YFSETQ.